This T cell receptor beta chain was captured in a study of blood T cell repertoires in COVID-19. Study details: Whether acute or convalescent, the COVID-19 samples came from the United States, Italy and Spain. PBMCs, B-cell-depleted T cells, or T cells provided the cDNA or gDNA that made up the material.

Original data processing: Amplification of reference gene primers was used by the study to estimate nucleated cell counts. Data came from immunoSEQ multiplex PCR; TCRdb stores just in-frame clones and leaves some out. V, J and clone size are taken as reported in that table, and D and trimming were inferred from the DNA itself. The sample records 90,000 to 150,000 clones, 87% being singletons. The CDR3 is 16 amino acids. Germline lookup yields CDR1 LGHDT and CDR2 YNNKEL (reference sequence). Trimming at V came to 6 bases and at J to 0 bases, leaving 3 bases not matched to a gene. The chain uses TRBV3-1 (or the pseudogene TRBV3-2) and TRBJ2-3; 13 positions agree with TRBD2. This receptor was taken from a human donor in a cohort sampled during active COVID-19. The specimen sequenced was peripheral blood. The CDR3 region has the DNA TGTGCCAGCAGGTCACTAGCGGGAGGGAGCACAGATACGCAGTATTTT. It encodes CASRSLAGGSTDTQYF.